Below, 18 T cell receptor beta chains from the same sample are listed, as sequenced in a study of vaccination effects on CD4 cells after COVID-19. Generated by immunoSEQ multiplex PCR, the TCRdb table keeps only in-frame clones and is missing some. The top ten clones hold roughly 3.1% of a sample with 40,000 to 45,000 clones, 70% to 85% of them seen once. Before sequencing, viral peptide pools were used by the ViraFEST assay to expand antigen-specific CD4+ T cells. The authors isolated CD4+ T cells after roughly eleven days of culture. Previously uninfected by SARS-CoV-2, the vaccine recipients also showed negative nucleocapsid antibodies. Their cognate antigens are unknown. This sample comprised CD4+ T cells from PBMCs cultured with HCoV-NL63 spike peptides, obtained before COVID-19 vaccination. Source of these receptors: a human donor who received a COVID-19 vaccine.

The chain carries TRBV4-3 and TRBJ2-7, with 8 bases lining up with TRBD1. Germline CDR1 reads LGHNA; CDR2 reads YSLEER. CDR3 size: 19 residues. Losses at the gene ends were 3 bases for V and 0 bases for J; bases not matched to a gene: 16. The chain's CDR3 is CASSHVLDPGTGTSYEQYV. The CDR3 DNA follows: TGCGCCAGCAGCCATGTTCTTGACCCCGGGACAGGAACCTCCTACGAGCAGTACGTC.

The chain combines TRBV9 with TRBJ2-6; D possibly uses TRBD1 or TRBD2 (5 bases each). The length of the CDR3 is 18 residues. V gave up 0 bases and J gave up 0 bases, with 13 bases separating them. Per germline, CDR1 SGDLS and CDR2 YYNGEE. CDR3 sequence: CASSVASGAISGANVLTF. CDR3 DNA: TGTGCCAGCAGCGTAGCTTCCGGGGCGATCTCTGGGGCCAACGTCCTGACTTTC.

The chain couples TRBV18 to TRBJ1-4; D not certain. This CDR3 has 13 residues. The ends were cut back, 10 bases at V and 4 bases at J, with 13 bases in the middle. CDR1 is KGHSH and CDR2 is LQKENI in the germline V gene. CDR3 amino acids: CATQNGNNEKLFF. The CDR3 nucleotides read TGTGCCACCCAGAACGGAAATAATGAAAAACTGTTTTTT. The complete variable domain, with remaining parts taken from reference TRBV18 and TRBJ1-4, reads NAGVMQNPRHLVRRRGQEARLRCSPMKGHSHVYWYRQLPEEGLKFMVYLQKENIIDESGMPKERFSAEFPKEGPSILRIQQVVRGDSAAYFCATQNGNNEKLFFGSGTQLSVL.

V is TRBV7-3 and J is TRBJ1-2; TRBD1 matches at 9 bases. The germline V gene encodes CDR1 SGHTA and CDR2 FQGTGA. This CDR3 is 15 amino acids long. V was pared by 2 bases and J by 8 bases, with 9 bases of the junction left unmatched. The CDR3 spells CASSLPTRTGEGYTF. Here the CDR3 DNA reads TGTGCCAGCAGCTTACCAACCCGGACAGGGGAAGGCTACACCTTC.

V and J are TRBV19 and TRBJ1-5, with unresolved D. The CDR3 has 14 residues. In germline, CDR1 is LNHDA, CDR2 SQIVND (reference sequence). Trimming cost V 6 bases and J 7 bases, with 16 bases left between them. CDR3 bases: TGTGCCAGTAGCGTTAAGGGCGCGGGGCAGCCCCAGCATTTT. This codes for CASSVKGAGQPQHF.

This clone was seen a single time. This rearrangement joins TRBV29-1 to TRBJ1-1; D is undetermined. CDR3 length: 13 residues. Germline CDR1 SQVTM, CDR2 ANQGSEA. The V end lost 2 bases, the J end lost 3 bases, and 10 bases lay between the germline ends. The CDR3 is CSVERVTDTEAFF. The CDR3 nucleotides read TGCAGCGTTGAAAGGGTTACCGACACTGAAGCTTTCTTT.

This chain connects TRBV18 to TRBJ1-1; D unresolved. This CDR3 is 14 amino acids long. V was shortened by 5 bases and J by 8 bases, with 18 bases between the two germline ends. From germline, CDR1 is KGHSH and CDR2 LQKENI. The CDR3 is CASSISGGSGEAFF. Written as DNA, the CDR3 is TGTGCCAGCTCAATTAGTGGAGGGTCGGGGGAAGCTTTCTTT.

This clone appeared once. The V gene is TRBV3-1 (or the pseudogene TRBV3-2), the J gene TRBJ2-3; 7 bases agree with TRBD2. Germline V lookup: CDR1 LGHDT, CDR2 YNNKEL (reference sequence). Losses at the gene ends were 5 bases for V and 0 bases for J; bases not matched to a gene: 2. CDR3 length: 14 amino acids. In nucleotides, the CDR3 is TGTGCCAGCAGCTTGCGGGGGAGCACAGATACGCAGTATTTT. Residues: CASSLRGSTDTQYF.

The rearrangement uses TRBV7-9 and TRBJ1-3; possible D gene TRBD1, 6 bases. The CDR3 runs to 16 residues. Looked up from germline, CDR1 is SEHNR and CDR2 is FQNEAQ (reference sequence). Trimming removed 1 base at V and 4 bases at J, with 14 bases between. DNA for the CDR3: TGTGCCAGCAGCTTAGGGGTGGGGACATCGGGAAACACCATATATTTT. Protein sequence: CASSLGVGTSGNTIYF.

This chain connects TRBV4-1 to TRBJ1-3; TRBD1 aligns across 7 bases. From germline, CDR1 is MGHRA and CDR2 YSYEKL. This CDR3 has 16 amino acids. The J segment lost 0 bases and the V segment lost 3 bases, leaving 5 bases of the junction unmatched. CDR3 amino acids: CASSQGTASSGNTIYF. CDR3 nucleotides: TGCGCCAGCAGCCAGGGGACAGCGTCCTCTGGAAACACCATATATTTT.

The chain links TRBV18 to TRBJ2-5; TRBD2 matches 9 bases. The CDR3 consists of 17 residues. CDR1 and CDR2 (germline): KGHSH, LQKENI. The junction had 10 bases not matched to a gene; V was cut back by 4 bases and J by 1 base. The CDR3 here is CASSLTLSGGLQETQYF. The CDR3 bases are TGTGCCAGCTCACTTACCCTTAGCGGGGGACTCCAAGAGACCCAGTACTTC.

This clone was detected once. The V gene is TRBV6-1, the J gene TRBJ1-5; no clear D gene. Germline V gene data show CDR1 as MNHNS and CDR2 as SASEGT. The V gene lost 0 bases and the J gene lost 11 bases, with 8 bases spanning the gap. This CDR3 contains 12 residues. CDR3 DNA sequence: TGTGCCAGCAGTGAAGCGGGTGAGACCCAGCATTTT. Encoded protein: CASSEAGETQHF.

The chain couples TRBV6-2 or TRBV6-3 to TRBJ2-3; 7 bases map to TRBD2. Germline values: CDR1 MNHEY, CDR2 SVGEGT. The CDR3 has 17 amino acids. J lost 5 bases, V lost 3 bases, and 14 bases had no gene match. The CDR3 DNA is TGTGCCAGCAGTTATACCGGGACTACCTTCCTAGGAGATACGCAGTATTTT. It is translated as CASSYTGTTFLGDTQYF.

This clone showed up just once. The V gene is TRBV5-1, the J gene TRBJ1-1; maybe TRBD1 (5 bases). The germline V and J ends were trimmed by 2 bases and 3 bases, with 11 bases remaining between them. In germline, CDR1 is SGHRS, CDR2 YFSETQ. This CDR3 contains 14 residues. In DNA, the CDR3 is TGCGCCAGCAGCTTCCGGGGGTTGGACACTGAAGCTTTCTTT. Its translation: CASSFRGLDTEAFF. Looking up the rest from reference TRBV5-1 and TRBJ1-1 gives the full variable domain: KAGVTQTPRYLIKTRGQQVTLSCSPISGHRSVSWYQQTPGQGLQFLFEYFSETQRNKGNFPGRFSGRQFSNSRSEMNVSTLELGDSALYLCASSFRGLDTEAFFGQGTRLTVV.

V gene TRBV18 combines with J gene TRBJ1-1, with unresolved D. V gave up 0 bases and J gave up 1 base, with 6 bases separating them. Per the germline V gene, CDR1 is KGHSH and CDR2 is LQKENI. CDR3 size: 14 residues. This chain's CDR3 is CASSPPAPNTEAFF. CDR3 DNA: TGTGCCAGCTCACCACCGGCACCGAACACTGAAGCTTTCTTT.

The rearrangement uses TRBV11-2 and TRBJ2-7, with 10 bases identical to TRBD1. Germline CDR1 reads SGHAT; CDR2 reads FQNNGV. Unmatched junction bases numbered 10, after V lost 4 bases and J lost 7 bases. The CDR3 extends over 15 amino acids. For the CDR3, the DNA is TGTGCCAGCAGCTCGGCCGGACAGGGGGTAAAGGAGCAGTACGTC. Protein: CASSSAGQGVKEQYV.

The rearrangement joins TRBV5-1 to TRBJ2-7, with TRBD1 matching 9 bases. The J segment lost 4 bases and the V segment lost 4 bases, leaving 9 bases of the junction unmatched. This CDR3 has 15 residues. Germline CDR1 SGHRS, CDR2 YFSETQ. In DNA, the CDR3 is TGCGCCAGCAGCCCCGACCGGGACAGGGCATACGAGCAGTACGTC. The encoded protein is CASSPDRDRAYEQYV.

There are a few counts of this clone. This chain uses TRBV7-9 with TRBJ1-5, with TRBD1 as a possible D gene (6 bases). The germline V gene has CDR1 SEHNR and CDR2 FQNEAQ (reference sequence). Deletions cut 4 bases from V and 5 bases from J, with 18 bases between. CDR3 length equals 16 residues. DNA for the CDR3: TGTGCCAGCAGCTCCCGGGACAAGGGATCGCATCAGCCCCAGCATTTT. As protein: CASSSRDKGSHQPQHF.